A single sample is the source of the 25 T cell receptor beta chains below, sequenced in a study of T-cell reconstitution after alpha-beta-depleted transplantation in children. This sample's TCRbeta library carried unique molecular identifier barcodes. TCRdb reprocessed the PCR reads via MiXCR and lists one record per CDR3 protein. Found here are around 87,000 distinct CDR3 sequences, 7% to 9% of them singletons; the top ten hold approximately 7.2%. The source was PBMCs from the stem cell graft donor, collected from the stem cell graft. The receptor set was obtained from a human donor who donated a stem cell graft to a child with congenital amegakaryocytic thrombocytopenia.

In its sample, this clonotype was seen many times. The chain combines TRBV7-9 with TRBJ2-3, with 9 positions matching TRBD1. This CDR3 is built from 14 residues. V lost 3 bases, J lost 4 bases, and 2 bases stayed unmatched. Germline V gene lookup returns CDR1 SEHNR and CDR2 FQNEAQ (reference sequence). CDR3 sequence (DNA): TGTGCCAGCAGCTTGACAGGGGGTGCAGATACGCAGTATTTT. This codes for CASSLTGGADTQYF.

This clonotype was observed at least ten times. This chain joins TRBV5-1 and TRBJ2-3, with D possibly being TRBD2 (6 bases). The CDR3 contains 15 residues. CDR1 SGHRS and CDR2 YFSETQ come from the germline V gene. V dropped 4 bases and J dropped 0 bases, with 12 bases sitting between them. In DNA, the CDR3 is TGCGCCAGCAGCCAACTAGCTCGGAGCACAGATACGCAGTATTTT. Amino acids: CASSQLARSTDTQYF.

The chain has TRBV18 and TRBJ2-2; a possible D gene is TRBD2 (5 bases). CDR1 is KGHSH, CDR2 LQKENI, per germline. CDR3 length: 15 amino acids. The germline V and J ends were trimmed by 3 bases and 4 bases, with 12 bases remaining between them. In DNA form, the CDR3 reads TGTGCCAGCTCACCGGGGAGACAACCCACCGGGGAGCTGTTTTTT. Amino acid sequence: CASSPGRQPTGELFF.

At least ten counts were recorded for this clonotype. The rearrangement links TRBV5-1 to TRBJ2-5; 7 bases match TRBD2. Unmatched junction bases numbered 17, after V lost 4 bases and J lost 5 bases. The CDR3 totals 17 residues. Germline V gene lookup returns CDR1 SGHRS and CDR2 YFSETQ. CDR3 nucleotides: TGCGCCAGCAGCGACGGGTTGAAAGCTAGCGGTCGGGAGACCCAGTACTTC. It codes for CASSDGLKASGRETQYF.

This clonotype has at least ten counts. The rearrangement uses TRBV14 and TRBJ2-5; D not resolved. The CDR3 loop spans 13 amino acids. The V gene lost 3 bases and the J gene lost 5 bases, with 10 bases spanning the gap. Germline CDR1 reads SGHDN; CDR2 reads FVKESK. CDR3 in amino acids: CASSHYTRETQYF. CDR3 DNA sequence: TGTGCCAGCAGCCACTATACCCGTGAGACCCAGTACTTC.

This clonotype was seen many times. The chain uses TRBV28 and TRBJ1-2; perhaps TRBD1 as D (5 bases). CDR3 length: 12 amino acids. With 6 bases removed from V and 2 bases from J, the gap between germline ends came to 7 bases. Germline assignment: CDR1 MDHEN and CDR2 SYDVKM. Here the CDR3 reads CASRSGNYGYTF. CDR3 nucleotide sequence: TGTGCCAGCAGGTCAGGGAACTATGGCTACACCTTC.

In this sample, this clonotype turned up many times. The rearrangement uses TRBV5-1 and TRBJ2-6; D gene uncertain. With 0 bases removed from V and 0 bases from J, the gap between germline ends came to 4 bases. This CDR3 region has 15 residues. The germline V gene has CDR1 SGHRS and CDR2 YFSETQ. The CDR3: CASSLDVSGANVLTF. The CDR3 nucleotides read TGCGCCAGCAGCTTGGATGTCTCTGGGGCCAACGTCCTGACTTTC. The full variable domain, with the rest looked up from reference TRBV5-1 and TRBJ2-6, is KAGVTQTPRYLIKTRGQQVTLSCSPISGHRSVSWYQQTPGQGLQFLFEYFSETQRNKGNFPGRFSGRQFSNSRSEMNVSTLELGDSALYLCASSLDVSGANVLTFGAGSRLTVL.

There are many counts of this clonotype. The chain is built from TRBV12-3 or TRBV12-4 and TRBJ2-2, with D unresolved. Trimming left V 0 bases short and J 4 bases short, with 12 bases between. CDR3 length: 16 amino acids. As DNA, the CDR3 is TGTGCCAGCAGTTTAGCGTTTGGCGGAGTCACCGGGGAGCTGTTTTTT. It codes for CASSLAFGGVTGELFF.

This clonotype was recorded many times. The chain joins TRBV20-1 to TRBJ2-7, with D tentatively TRBD1 (6 bases). The V gene lost 0 bases and the J gene lost 11 bases, with 14 bases spanning the gap. The CDR3 contains 12 residues. The germline gives CDR1 DFQATT, CDR2 SNEGSKA (reference sequence). The CDR3 protein is CSARDRYTGKYF. CDR3 nucleotide sequence: TGCAGTGCTAGAGATCGGTATACAGGGAAGTACTTC.

This clonotype was counted many times. The J gene is TRBJ2-7, the V gene TRBV7-2, with TRBD2 matching 12 bases. Looked up from germline, CDR1 is SGHTA and CDR2 is FQGNSA. The CDR3 contains 16 residues. V was clipped by 5 bases and J by 7 bases; unmatched bases: 12. Here the CDR3 reads CASSPPRLAGVEEQYF. CDR3 DNA: TGTGCCAGCAGCCCGCCCCGACTAGCGGGAGTGGAAGAGCAGTACTTC.

Comment on this clonotype: This sequence may be a read error, since a much larger clone differs from it by one base. The genes are TRBV12-3 or TRBV12-4 and TRBJ1-5, with D hard to call. CDR3 length equals 13 residues. This CDR3 is CGSSRVNNQPQHF. The CDR3 nucleotides read TGTGGCAGCAGCCGGGTCAATAATCAGCCCCAGCATTTT.

This clonotype came up many times. The rearrangement joins TRBV5-4 to TRBJ2-3, with 7 bases lining up with TRBD1. The germline V gene encodes CDR1 SGHNT and CDR2 YYREEE (reference sequence). The CDR3 contains 16 residues. Losses at the gene ends were 2 bases for V and 2 bases for J; bases not matched to a gene: 8. The CDR3 sequence: CASSFYADRLTDTQYF. For the CDR3, the DNA is TGTGCCAGCAGCTTTTATGCGGACAGGCTCACAGATACGCAGTATTTT.

This clonotype was found a few times. The chain couples TRBV6-1 to TRBJ1-1; weak D call: TRBD1 (5 bases). This CDR3 comprises 13 residues. V lost 2 bases and J 11 bases, leaving 15 bases between the germline ends. Germline V gene data show CDR1 as MNHNS and CDR2 as SASEGT. The CDR3 reads CASSETQGGVAFF. CDR3 DNA sequence: TGTGCCAGCAGTGAAACGCAGGGAGGGGTCGCTTTCTTT.

This clonotype was picked up many times. The chain has TRBV12-3 or TRBV12-4 and TRBJ2-4; D possibly corresponds to TRBD1 (6 bases). This CDR3 has 14 amino acids. V was clipped by 5 bases and J by 7 bases, with 15 bases between them. CDR3 sequence (DNA): TGTGCCAGCAGTATTCGTCAGGGGAGTAACATTCAGTACTTC. It yields the protein CASSIRQGSNIQYF.

The V gene is TRBV20-1, the J gene TRBJ1-2; D is possibly TRBD1 (5 bases). CDR1 DFQATT and CDR2 SNEGSKA come from the germline V gene (reference sequence). The CDR3 sequence is 13 residues long. The ends were cut back, 5 bases at V and 8 bases at J, with 18 bases in the middle. The CDR3 here is CSAYNGDLLGYTF. For the CDR3, the DNA is TGCAGTGCTTATAACGGGGACTTACTCGGCTACACCTTC.

The chain carries TRBV18 and TRBJ2-7; the D gene is possibly TRBD1 (6 bases). Trimming took 4 bases from V and 6 from J, leaving 19 bases between them. The CDR3 is made up of 15 amino acids. Germline V lookup: CDR1 KGHSH, CDR2 LQKENI. CDR3 nucleotide sequence: TGTGCCAGCTCACTCCAACTAACAGGGACCGGCGAGCAGTACTTC. Translating gives CASSLQLTGTGEQYF.

The chain has TRBV5-1 and TRBJ2-3; D unresolved. Trimming stripped 0 bases from V and 3 bases from J, with 14 bases between. Germline CDR1 SGHRS, CDR2 YFSETQ. This CDR3 comprises 16 residues. Here the CDR3 reads CASSLVGLSPTDTQYF. CDR3 nucleotide sequence: TGCGCCAGCAGCTTGGTGGGCTTGTCCCCGACAGATACGCAGTATTTT.

This clonotype came up many times. CDR3 amino acids: CASSHQGGELFF. CDR3 sequence (DNA): TGTGCCAGCAGCCACCAGGGGGGGGAGCTGTTTTTT. The V and J genes are TRBV3-1 and TRBJ2-2, with TRBD1 as a possible D gene (6 bases). Germline CDR1 reads LGHDT; CDR2 reads YNNKEL (reference sequence). The CDR3 runs to 12 residues. With 3 bases removed from V and 8 bases from J, the gap between germline ends came to 7 bases.

This clonotype was observed many times. J is TRBJ2-3 and V is TRBV12-3 or TRBV12-4; 9 bases line up with TRBD2. J was trimmed by 2 bases and V by 9 bases; bases with no gene match: 18. The CDR3 runs to 18 residues. The CDR3 sequence: CASVPGLAGRAYTDTQYF. Here the CDR3 DNA reads TGTGCCAGTGTTCCCGGGCTAGCGGGGAGGGCATACACAGATACGCAGTATTTT.

This clonotype came up many times. This sequence joins TRBV29-1 and TRBJ1-4; a weak D match, TRBD1 (5 bases). V shed 6 bases and J shed 5 bases, with 13 bases lying between them. The length of the CDR3 is 13 residues. Looked up from germline, CDR1 is SQVTM and CDR2 is ANQGSEA. CDR3 bases: TGCAGCGTCCGGGGGGGAAACAATGAAAAACTGTTTTTT. It codes for CSVRGGNNEKLFF. The full variable domain, its missing parts supplied by reference TRBV29-1 and TRBJ1-4, is SAVISQKPSRDICQRGTSLTIQCQVDSQVTMMFWYRQQPGQSLTLIATANQGSEATYESGFVIDKFPISRPNLTFSTLTVSNMSPEDSSIYLCSVRGGNNEKLFFGSGTQLSVL.

Ten or more counts support this clonotype. This CDR3 is CASSFRENYGYTF. The CDR3 DNA reads TGTGCCAGCAGCTTCCGGGAGAACTATGGCTACACCTTC. The chain couples TRBV7-8 to TRBJ1-2; D gene unclear. Trimming shortened V by 3 bases and J by 2 bases, and 7 bases separated the two germline ends. The CDR3 has 13 amino acids. Germline values: CDR1 SGHVS, CDR2 FQNEAQ.

The sample holds many counts of this clonotype. One end of the junction fails to match germline, which may point to a read error. The chain couples TRBV5-1 to TRBJ2-2; D possibly corresponds to TRBD1 (5 bases). CDR1 and CDR2 from the germline V gene are SGHRS and YFSETQ. The length of the CDR3 is 14 residues. The CDR3 here is CASSLGQNTGELFF. CDR3 nucleotide sequence: TGTGCCAGCAGCTTAGGACAAAACACCGGGGAGCTGTTTTTT.

In this sample, this clonotype turned up many times. The J gene is TRBJ2-7, the V gene TRBV20-1; 8 bases are a match to TRBD1. Germline V gene sequence: CDR1 DFQATT, CDR2 SNEGSKA (reference sequence). This CDR3 region has 12 residues. The CDR3 region has the DNA TGCAGATTGGACAGGGTGGGGGACGAGCAGTACTTC. Translating gives CRLDRVGDEQYF.

Many counts were recorded for this clonotype. The V call is TRBV11-2, the J call TRBJ2-1; TRBD2 matches at 13 bases. CDR1 SGHAT and CDR2 FQNNGV come from the germline V gene. The CDR3 runs to 15 residues. V gave up 5 bases and J gave up 5 bases; unmatched junction bases: 3. The CDR3 DNA sequence: TGTGCCAGCAGCCCAGGGACTAGCGGGGACAATGAGCAGTTCTTC. Residues: CASSPGTSGDNEQFF.

This clonotype showed up many times. This chain uses TRBV12-3 or TRBV12-4 with TRBJ1-1; D possibly corresponds to TRBD1 (6 bases). V dropped 5 bases and J dropped 8 bases, with 9 bases sitting between them. The CDR3 covers 11 residues. CDR3 nucleotides: TGTGCCAGCAGTACAGGGATCGAAGCTTTCTTT. Its translation is CASSTGIEAFF.